Listed here are 30 T cell receptor beta chains from one sample, sequenced in a study of Ad26.COV2.S vaccination and SARS-CoV-2 variants. Method: immunoSEQ multiplex PCR; TCRdb's copy keeps in-frame clones and lacks some. The sample lists roughly 320,000 clones; around 86% were seen once. Treatment specified: some 20 received Ad26.COV2.S at low or high dose, single or two shots; 5 received placebo; per-sample allocation not given. Samples came from day 63 after the first vaccine or placebo injection. This material consisted of peripheral blood, taken in a trial of Ad26.COV2.S vaccine versus placebo. These receptors were obtained from a person aged 18-60 years who received the Ad26.COV2.S COVID-19 vaccine or a placebo.

In regard to this clone: Other DNA variants within this sample encode the same CDR3. The genes are TRBV5-4 and TRBJ1-6, with 9 positions matching TRBD1. The CDR3 loop spans 14 amino acids. V gave up 5 bases and J gave up 9 bases; unmatched junction bases: 6. Germline lookup yields CDR1 SGHNT and CDR2 YYREEE (reference sequence). CDR3 bases: TGTGCCAGCAGTTCCGGGACAGGGCCTTCACCCCTCCACTTT. As protein: CASSSGTGPSPLHF. Full variable domain (outside the CDR3, taken from reference TRBV5-4 and TRBJ1-6): ETGVTQSPTHLIKTRGQQVTLRCSSQSGHNTVSWYQQALGQGPQFIFQYYREEENGRGNFPPRFSGLQFPNYSSELNVNALELDDSALYLCASSSGTGPSPLHFGNGTRLTVT.

This sequence joins TRBV27 and TRBJ2-1; D not certain. CDR3 length: 17 residues. The germline V and J ends were trimmed by 0 bases and 4 bases, with 16 bases remaining between them. Germline assignment: CDR1 MNHEY and CDR2 SMNVEV (reference sequence). The CDR3 reads CASSLSFSGSLYNEQFF. CDR3 coding DNA: TGTGCCAGCAGTTTATCGTTTTCGGGTTCCCTTTACAATGAGCAGTTCTTC.

This chain connects TRBV6-5 to TRBJ1-6; D is undetermined. The CDR3 runs to 14 residues. The germline CDR1 and CDR2 sequences are MNHEY and SVGAGI. Trimming removed 2 bases from V and 14 bases from J, with 16 bases in between. CDR3 region: CASSYLGRSSSLHF. CDR3 DNA: TGTGCCAGCAGTTACCTTGGACGTAGTTCTTCCCTCCACTTT.

The chain employs TRBV27 and TRBJ1-2, with TRBD1 identical over 7 bases. V shed 2 bases, J shed 4 bases, and the junction held 4 bases outside the gene matches. CDR3 size: 14 residues. Germline values: CDR1 MNHEY, CDR2 SMNVEV (reference sequence). The CDR3 protein is CASSLRGRAYGYTF. CDR3 in DNA: TGTGCCAGCAGTTTAAGGGGGCGCGCCTATGGCTACACCTTC.

The V call is TRBV7-2, the J call TRBJ1-5; 7 bases agree with TRBD1. Germline loops: CDR1 SGHTA, CDR2 FQGNSA. The ends lost 3 bases at V and 0 bases at J; junction bases unmatched: 5. There are 16 residues in the CDR3. CDR3 DNA: TGTGCCAGCAGCTTGGGACAGCTGTATAGCAATCAGCCCCAGCATTTT. It translates to CASSLGQLYSNQPQHF.

The sample holds one count of this clone. This chain joins TRBV13 and TRBJ1-2; 9 bases align to TRBD1. Trimming removed 0 bases from V and 5 bases from J; junction bases left unmatched: 10. From germline, CDR1 is PRHDT and CDR2 FYEKMQ (reference sequence). CDR3 length: 17 amino acids. The CDR3 is CASSLGAGQGEGYGYTF. CDR3 coding DNA: TGTGCCAGCAGCTTAGGTGCGGGACAGGGTGAAGGGTATGGCTACACCTTC.

The chain couples TRBV9 to TRBJ2-7; D is unresolved. Germline CDR1 and CDR2: SGDLS and YYNGEE. The CDR3 has 15 residues. V was shortened by 4 bases and J by 7 bases, with 21 bases between the two germline ends. The DNA of the CDR3 is TGTGCCAGCAGCCCGTCTGGGAATATTAGATCTGAGCAGTACTTC. Translating it yields CASSPSGNIRSEQYF.

This clone was picked up many times. The chain couples TRBV7-2 to TRBJ1-6; no clear D. V lost 5 bases to trimming and J lost 7 bases, with 12 bases between them. This CDR3 is 14 amino acids long. Germline assignment: CDR1 SGHTA and CDR2 FQGNSA. CDR3 DNA: TGTGCCAGCAGCCCAGCAGCCCGCAATTCACCCCTCCACTTT. This codes for CASSPAARNSPLHF.

CDR3 loop: CASSSGTLDSPLHF. CDR3 DNA: TGTGCCAGCAGCTCGGGGACATTAGATTCACCCCTCCACTTT. The rearrangement joins TRBV7-3 to TRBJ1-6; weak D call: TRBD1 (6 bases). The germline V gene has CDR1 SGHTA and CDR2 FQGTGA. The CDR3 extends over 14 amino acids. Trimming stripped 4 bases from V and 8 bases from J, with 12 bases between.

J is TRBJ1-1 and V is TRBV15, with a possible D match to TRBD1 (5 bases). Germline V CDR1 and CDR2: LNHNV, YYDKDF (reference sequence). The CDR3 loop spans 13 amino acids. V shed 3 bases and J shed 3 bases, with 8 bases lying between them. The CDR3 DNA reads TGTGCCACCAGCAGTATCAGGGACACTGAAGCTTTCTTT. It is translated as CATSSIRDTEAFF.

This clone was observed once. The chain is built from TRBV6-5 and TRBJ2-1; the match to TRBD1 covers 9 bases. The V gene's germline CDR1 is MNHEY and CDR2 SVGAGI. The CDR3 runs 13 residues. V dropped 10 bases and J dropped 4; count of bases not matched to a gene: 5. The DNA for the CDR3 is TGTGCCATTAGGACAGGGGTTTACAATGAGCAGTTCTTC. Translating gives CAIRTGVYNEQFF.

V gene TRBV5-1 combines with J gene TRBJ2-7, with TRBD1 identical over 9 bases. The germline gives CDR1 SGHRS, CDR2 YFSETQ. J lost 4 bases, V lost 4 bases, and 6 bases had no gene match. The CDR3 consists of 14 residues. The CDR3 here is CASSPGTGTYEQYF. CDR3 DNA sequence: TGCGCCAGCAGCCCGGGGACAGGGACTTACGAGCAGTACTTC.

The genes are TRBV2 and TRBJ2-5; D unresolved. V was trimmed by 6 bases and J by 11 bases, leaving 7 bases between them. CDR1 and CDR2 (germline): SNHLY, FYNNEI. The CDR3 has 9 residues. The CDR3 sequence: CASRDPQYF. The CDR3 DNA reads as TGTGCCAGCAGGGACCCTCAGTACTTC. Supplemented by reference TRBV2 and TRBJ2-5, the full variable domain reads EPEVTQTPSHQVTQMGQEVILRCVPISNHLYFYWYRQILGQKVEFLVSFYNNEISEKSEIFDDQFSVERPDGSNFTLKIRSTKLEDSAMYFCASRDPQYFGPGTRLLVL.

In DNA form, the CDR3 reads TGCGCCAGCGGAGCGGGACAGGGGGCTGGTGAGCAGTACTTC. This codes for CASGAGQGAGEQYF. V gene TRBV4-1 combines with J gene TRBJ2-7; 12 bases are a match to TRBD1. Trimming cost V 8 bases and J 7 bases; bases outside gene matches: 9. CDR1 MGHRA and CDR2 YSYEKL come from the germline V gene. The CDR3 has 14 amino acids.

The chain recombines TRBV7-3 with TRBJ2-2; 7 bases line up with TRBD1. With 5 bases clipped from V and 5 bases from J, the junction kept 5 bases outside the gene matches. The CDR3 is made up of 14 amino acids. CDR1 and CDR2 (germline): SGHTA, FQGTGA. CDR3 protein: CASSHRGYTGELFF. CDR3 DNA: TGTGCCAGCAGCCACAGGGGTTATACCGGGGAGCTGTTTTTT.

The CDR3 nucleotides are TGTGCCAGCAGCTTGGGGACAGGAAATGGCTACACCTTC. This codes for CASSLGTGNGYTF. This chain uses TRBV13 with TRBJ1-2; 8 bases agree with TRBD1. The CDR3 is made up of 13 amino acids. V dropped 3 bases and J dropped 6; count of bases not matched to a gene: 3. Germline assignment: CDR1 PRHDT and CDR2 FYEKMQ (reference sequence). The complete variable domain, with remaining parts taken from reference TRBV13 and TRBJ1-2, reads AAGVIQSPRHLIKEKRETATLKCYPIPRHDTVYWYQQGPGQDPQFLISFYEKMQSDKGSIPDRFSAQQFSDYHSELNMSSLELGDSALYFCASSLGTGNGYTFGSGTRLTVV.

The chain recombines TRBV24-1 with TRBJ2-2; D is perhaps TRBD2 (7 bases). The V end was cut by 9 bases, the J end by 3 bases, with 10 bases between. Looked up from germline, CDR1 is KGHDR and CDR2 is SFDVKD. The length of the CDR3 is 13 residues. The CDR3, as DNA: TGTGCCACCGGGGAGGGGGACACCGGGGAGCTGTTTTTT. This gives the protein CATGEGDTGELFF.

This clone has just one count. The V call is TRBV19, the J call TRBJ1-2; 7 bases fit TRBD1. The CDR3 has 12 amino acids. Germline V gives CDR1 LNHDA, CDR2 SQIVND (reference sequence). J was trimmed by 5 bases and V by 6 bases; bases with no gene match: 3. The DNA of the CDR3 is TGTGCCAGTAGGATGACAGGGTATGGCTACACCTTC. Its translation: CASRMTGYGYTF.

The V and J genes are TRBV6-2 or TRBV6-3 and TRBJ2-6, with 7 bases aligning to TRBD1. This CDR3 region has 17 residues. The germline gives CDR1 MNHEY, CDR2 SVGEGT. The trim removed 4 bases at V and 0 bases at J, leaving 6 bases unmatched. The CDR3 spells CASSSTGSSSGANVLTF. The CDR3 DNA reads as TGTGCCAGCAGTTCGACAGGGTCAAGCTCTGGGGCCAACGTCCTGACTTTC.

The chain links TRBV7-3 to TRBJ2-3; D tentatively fits TRBD1 or TRBD2 (5 bases each). This CDR3 contains 15 residues. The germline gives CDR1 SGHTA, CDR2 FQGTGA. Deletions cut 2 bases from V and 0 bases from J, with 9 bases between. The CDR3: CASSLGGPSTDTQYF. The CDR3 region has the DNA TGTGCCAGCAGCTTAGGGGGTCCTAGCACAGATACGCAGTATTTT.

The chain recombines TRBV12-5 with TRBJ2-1; no definite D call. Looked up from germline, CDR1 is LGHNT and CDR2 is FRNRAP. The CDR3 consists of 12 residues. V was clipped by 6 bases and J by 7 bases, with 10 bases between them. For the CDR3, the DNA is TGTGCTAGTGGAGCAGGACGTAATGAGCAGTTCTTC. This gives the protein CASGAGRNEQFF.

The rearrangement links TRBV27 to TRBJ2-5, with 8 bases matching TRBD1. Germline CDR1 is MNHEY and CDR2 is SMNVEV (reference sequence). J gave up 3 bases and V 5 bases, and 5 bases lay outside the gene matches. The CDR3 runs 14 residues. CDR3 sequence reads: CASSPSDREETQYF. The CDR3 nucleotides are TGTGCCAGCAGTCCGTCGGACAGGGAAGAGACCCAGTACTTC.

This clone was seen only a few times. This sequence joins TRBV3-1 (or the pseudogene TRBV3-2) and TRBJ2-1; 10 bases map to TRBD1. This CDR3 has 16 residues. V shed 5 bases and J 7 bases; nucleotides not matched to a gene: 11. Germline loops: CDR1 LGHDT, CDR2 YNNKEL (reference sequence). In DNA form, the CDR3 reads TGTGCCAGCAGCGCAAAGAGGACAGGGGGGGTGAATGAGCAGTTCTTC. Translating gives CASSAKRTGGVNEQFF.

This clone is a singleton in its sample. The rearrangement joins TRBV4-2 to TRBJ1-6, with D tentatively TRBD1 (5 bases). V was pared by 0 bases and J by 4 bases, with 13 bases between. Germline CDR1 reads LGHNA; CDR2 reads YNFKEQ. The length of the CDR3 is 17 residues. CDR3 DNA sequence: TGTGCCAGCAGCCAAGATTCCAACAGGCCGTATAATTCACCCCTCCACTTT. This encodes CASSQDSNRPYNSPLHF.

V is TRBV5-1 and J is TRBJ2-1, with D possibly matching TRBD2 (6 bases). The V end was cut by 4 bases, the J end by 5 bases, with 13 bases between. In germline, CDR1 is SGHRS, CDR2 YFSETQ. The length of the CDR3 is 14 residues. The CDR3 loop reads CASSPVGRNNEQFF. As DNA, the CDR3 is TGCGCCAGCAGCCCGGTAGGGAGGAACAATGAGCAGTTCTTC.

The rearrangement uses TRBV9 and TRBJ2-6, with a possible D match to TRBD1 (7 bases). V dropped 4 bases and J dropped 0 bases, with 17 bases sitting between them. The CDR3 covers 18 residues. The germline V gene has CDR1 SGDLS and CDR2 YYNGEE. CDR3 amino acids: CASSPPQGGRSGANVLTF. The CDR3 DNA reads TGTGCCAGCAGCCCCCCGCAGGGGGGCCGCTCTGGGGCCAACGTCCTGACTTTC.

The genes are TRBV5-1 and TRBJ2-1; 12 bases match TRBD1. There are 18 residues in the CDR3. Germline V gene data show CDR1 as SGHRS and CDR2 as YFSETQ. Losses at the gene ends were 7 bases for V and 1 base for J; bases not matched to a gene: 12. This CDR3 is CASRPGTGGAGSYNEQFF. CDR3 nucleotide sequence: TGCGCCAGCCGACCCGGGACAGGGGGCGCGGGTTCCTACAATGAGCAGTTCTTC.

The chain joins TRBV6-5 to TRBJ2-1, with a weak D call TRBD1 (6 bases). Trimming stripped 6 bases from V and 6 bases from J, with 12 bases between. Germline CDR1 and CDR2: MNHEY and SVGAGI. The CDR3 runs to 13 residues. For the CDR3, the DNA is TGTGCCAGCAGCCCAGGGGTTGGCAATGAGCAGTTCTTC. Its protein product is CASSPGVGNEQFF.

The V call is TRBV15, the J call TRBJ1-6, with D unclear. Germline CDR1 is LNHNV and CDR2 is YYDKDF (reference sequence). V lost 3 bases and J 6 bases, leaving 12 bases between the germline ends. The CDR3 totals 15 residues. The chain's CDR3 is CATSSVGLFNSPLHF. In DNA, the CDR3 is TGTGCCACCAGCAGTGTTGGGTTATTTAATTCACCCCTCCACTTT. Using reference TRBV15 and TRBJ1-6 for the parts outside the CDR3, the full variable domain is DAMVIQNPRYQVTQFGKPVTLSCSQTLNHNVMYWYQQKSSQAPKLLFHYYDKDFNNEADTPDNFQSRRPNTSFCFLDIRSPGLGDTAMYLCATSSVGLFNSPLHFGNGTRLTVT.

This chain uses TRBV29-1 with TRBJ1-1; D is ambiguous. Germline V CDR1 and CDR2: SQVTM, ANQGSEA. The CDR3 sequence is 12 residues long. V was pared by 7 bases and J by 4 bases, with 13 bases between. CDR3 bases: TGCAGCGGGCAGTGGTCAGTCACTGAAGCTTTCTTT. Translating it yields CSGQWSVTEAFF.